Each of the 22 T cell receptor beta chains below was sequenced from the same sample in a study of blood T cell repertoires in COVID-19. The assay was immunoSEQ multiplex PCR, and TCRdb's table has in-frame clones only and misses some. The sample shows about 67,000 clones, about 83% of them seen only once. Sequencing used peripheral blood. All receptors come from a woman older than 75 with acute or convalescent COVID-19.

The CDR3 is CASSMGASSYQPQHF. The DNA of the CDR3 is TGTGCCAGTAGTATGGGAGCCTCTTCCTATCAGCCCCAGCATTTT. This chain connects TRBV19 to TRBJ1-5; the D is unclear. This CDR3 contains 15 residues. V dropped 3 bases and J dropped 5 bases, with 14 bases sitting between them. Germline CDR1 LNHDA, CDR2 SQIVND (reference sequence).

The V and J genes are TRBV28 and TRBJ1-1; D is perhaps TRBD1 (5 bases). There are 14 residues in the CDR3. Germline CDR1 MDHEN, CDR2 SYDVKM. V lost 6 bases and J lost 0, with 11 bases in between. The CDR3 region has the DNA TGTGCCAGCAGCACAGGCTCGGTGAACACTGAAGCTTTCTTT. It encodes CASSTGSVNTEAFF.

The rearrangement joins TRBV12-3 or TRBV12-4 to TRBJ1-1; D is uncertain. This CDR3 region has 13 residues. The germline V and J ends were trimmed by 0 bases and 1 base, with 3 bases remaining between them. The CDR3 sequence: CASSLARNTEAFF. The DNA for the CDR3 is TGTGCCAGCAGTTTAGCCCGGAACACTGAAGCTTTCTTT.

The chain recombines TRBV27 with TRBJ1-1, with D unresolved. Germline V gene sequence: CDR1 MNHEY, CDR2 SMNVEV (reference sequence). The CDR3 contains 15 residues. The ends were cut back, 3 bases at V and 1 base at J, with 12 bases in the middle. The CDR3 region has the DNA TGTGCCAGCAGTTTGGAGAGACGACCGAACACTGAAGCTTTCTTT. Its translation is CASSLERRPNTEAFF.

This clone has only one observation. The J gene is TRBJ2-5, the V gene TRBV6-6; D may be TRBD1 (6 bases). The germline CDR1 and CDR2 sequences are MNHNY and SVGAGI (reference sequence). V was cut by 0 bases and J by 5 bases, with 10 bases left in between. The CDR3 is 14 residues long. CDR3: CASSYSQGMETQYF. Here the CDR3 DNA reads TGTGCCAGCAGTTACTCTCAGGGGATGGAGACCCAGTACTTC.

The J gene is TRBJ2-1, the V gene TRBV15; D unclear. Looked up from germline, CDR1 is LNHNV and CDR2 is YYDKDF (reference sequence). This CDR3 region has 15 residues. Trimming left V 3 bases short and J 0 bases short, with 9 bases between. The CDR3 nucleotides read TGTGCCACCAGCAGTACGCGGAGCTCCTACAATGAGCAGTTCTTC. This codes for CATSSTRSSYNEQFF.

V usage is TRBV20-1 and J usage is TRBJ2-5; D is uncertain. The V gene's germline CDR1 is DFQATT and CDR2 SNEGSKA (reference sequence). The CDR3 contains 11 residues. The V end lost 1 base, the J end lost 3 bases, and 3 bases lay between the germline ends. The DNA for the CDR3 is TGCAGTGCTAGAGGAGAAGAGACCCAGTACTTC. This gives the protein CSARGEETQYF.

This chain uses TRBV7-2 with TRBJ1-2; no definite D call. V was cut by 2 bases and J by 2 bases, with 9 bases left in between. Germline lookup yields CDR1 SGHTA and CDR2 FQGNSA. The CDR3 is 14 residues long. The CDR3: CASSLFQVNYGYTF. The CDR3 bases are TGTGCCAGCAGCTTATTCCAGGTGAACTATGGCTACACCTTC.

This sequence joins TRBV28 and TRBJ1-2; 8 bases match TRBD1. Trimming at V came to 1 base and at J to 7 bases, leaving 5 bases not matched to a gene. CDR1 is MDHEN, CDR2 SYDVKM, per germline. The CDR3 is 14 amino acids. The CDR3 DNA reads TGTGCCAGCAGTTTATTGGCAGGGGGCCTTGGCTACACCTTC. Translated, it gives CASSLLAGGLGYTF.

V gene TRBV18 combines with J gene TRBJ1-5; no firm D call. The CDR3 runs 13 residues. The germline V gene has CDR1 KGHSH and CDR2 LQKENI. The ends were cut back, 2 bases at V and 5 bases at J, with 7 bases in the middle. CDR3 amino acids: CASSPDRDQPQHF. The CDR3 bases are TGTGCCAGCTCACCAGACCGGGATCAGCCCCAGCATTTT.

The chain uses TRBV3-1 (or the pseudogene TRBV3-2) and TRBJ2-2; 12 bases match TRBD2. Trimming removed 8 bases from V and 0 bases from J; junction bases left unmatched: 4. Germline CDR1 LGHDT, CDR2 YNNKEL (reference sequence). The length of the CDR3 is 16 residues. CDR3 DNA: TGTGCCAGCCGGACTAGCGGGAAATCGAACACCGGGGAGCTGTTTTTT. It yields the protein CASRTSGKSNTGELFF.

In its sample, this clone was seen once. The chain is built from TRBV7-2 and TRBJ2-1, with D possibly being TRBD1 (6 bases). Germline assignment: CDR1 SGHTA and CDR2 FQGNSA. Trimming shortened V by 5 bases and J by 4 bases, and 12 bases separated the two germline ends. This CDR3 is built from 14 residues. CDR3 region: CASSAGVSYNEQFF. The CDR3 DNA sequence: TGTGCCAGCAGCGCAGGGGTTTCATACAATGAGCAGTTCTTC.

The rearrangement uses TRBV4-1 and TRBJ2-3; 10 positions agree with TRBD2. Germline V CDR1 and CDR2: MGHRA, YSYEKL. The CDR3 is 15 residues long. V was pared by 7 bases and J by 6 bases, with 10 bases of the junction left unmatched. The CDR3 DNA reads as TGCGCCAGCACATCTCAGCGGGGGGGGTGGGATACGCAGTATTTT. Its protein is CASTSQRGGWDTQYF.

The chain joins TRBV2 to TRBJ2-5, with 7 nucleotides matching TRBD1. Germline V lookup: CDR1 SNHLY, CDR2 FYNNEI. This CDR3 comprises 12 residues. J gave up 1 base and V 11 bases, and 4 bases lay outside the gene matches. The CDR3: CADRDIQETQYF. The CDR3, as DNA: TGTGCCGACAGGGACATCCAAGAGACCCAGTACTTC.

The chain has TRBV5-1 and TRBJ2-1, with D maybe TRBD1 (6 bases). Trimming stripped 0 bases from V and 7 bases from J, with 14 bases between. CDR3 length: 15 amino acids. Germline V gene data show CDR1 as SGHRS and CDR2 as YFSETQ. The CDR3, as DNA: TGCGCCAGCAGCTTGGAGCCCAGGGGTTGGAATGAGCAGTTCTTC. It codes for CASSLEPRGWNEQFF.

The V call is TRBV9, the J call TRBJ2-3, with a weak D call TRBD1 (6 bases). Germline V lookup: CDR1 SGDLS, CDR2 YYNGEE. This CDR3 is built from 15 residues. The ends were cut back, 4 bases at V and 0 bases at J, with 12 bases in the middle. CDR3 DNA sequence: TGTGCCAGCAGCCCCCAGGGGCCCAGCACAGATACGCAGTATTTT. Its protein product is CASSPQGPSTDTQYF.

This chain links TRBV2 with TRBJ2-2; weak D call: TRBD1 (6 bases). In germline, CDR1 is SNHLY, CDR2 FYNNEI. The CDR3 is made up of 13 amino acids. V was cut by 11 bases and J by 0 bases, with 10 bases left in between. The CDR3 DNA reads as TGTGCCGGGAAGGGGGCGAACACCGGGGAGCTGTTTTTT. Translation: CAGKGANTGELFF.

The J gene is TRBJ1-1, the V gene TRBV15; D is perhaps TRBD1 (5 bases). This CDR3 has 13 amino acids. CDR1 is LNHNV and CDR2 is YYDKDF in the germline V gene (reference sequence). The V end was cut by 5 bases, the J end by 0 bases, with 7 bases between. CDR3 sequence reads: CATSRTLNTEAFF. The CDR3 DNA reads TGTGCCACCAGCCGGACACTGAACACTGAAGCTTTCTTT.

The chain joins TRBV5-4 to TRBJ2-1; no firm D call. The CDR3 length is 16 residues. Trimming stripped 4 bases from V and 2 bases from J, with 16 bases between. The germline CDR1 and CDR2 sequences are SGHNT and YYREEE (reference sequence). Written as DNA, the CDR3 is TGTGCCAGCAGCGGTACCCTTGCGGATCCCTACAATGAGCAGTTCTTC. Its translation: CASSGTLADPYNEQFF.

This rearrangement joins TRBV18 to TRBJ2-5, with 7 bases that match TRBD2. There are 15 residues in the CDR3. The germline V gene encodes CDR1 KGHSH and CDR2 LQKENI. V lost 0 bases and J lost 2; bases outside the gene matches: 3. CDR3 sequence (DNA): TGTGCCAGCTCACCACCGGGAGGGGCACAAGAGACCCAGTACTTC. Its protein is CASSPPGGAQETQYF.

CDR3 amino acids: CASSFGTRKTDTQYF. The CDR3 nucleotides are TGTGCCAGCAGTTTCGGGACTAGGAAGACAGATACGCAGTATTTT. The chain links TRBV27 to TRBJ2-3; TRBD2 matches 8 bases. Unmatched junction bases numbered 5, after V lost 3 bases and J lost 3 bases. The CDR3 runs to 15 residues. Germline V gene lookup returns CDR1 MNHEY and CDR2 SMNVEV (reference sequence).

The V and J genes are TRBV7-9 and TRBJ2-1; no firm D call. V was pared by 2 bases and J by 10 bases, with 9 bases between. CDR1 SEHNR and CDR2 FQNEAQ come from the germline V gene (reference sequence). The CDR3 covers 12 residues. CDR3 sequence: CASSLSHGEQFF. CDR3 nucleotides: TGTGCCAGCAGCTTAAGTCACGGGGAGCAGTTCTTC.